The 25 T cell receptor beta chains below come from one sample, sequenced in a study of memory CD4+ T cells and cytomegalovirus serostatus. Assay used: immunoSEQ multiplex PCR; TCRdb lists only in-frame clones, some missing. The sample records tens of thousands of clones, 76% being singletons. Single viable CD3+CD4+CD8-CD45RO+ cells were sorted as the memory CD4+ T cells. Sequencing input: memory CD4+ T cells from blood. These receptors came from an adult in good health and CMV-seronegative.

The chain links TRBV2 to TRBJ1-3; weak D call: TRBD1 (5 bases). V lost 6 bases to trimming and J lost 0 bases, with 9 bases between them. This CDR3 has 14 amino acids. Per the germline V gene, CDR1 is SNHLY and CDR2 is FYNNEI. The CDR3 DNA reads as TGTGCCAGCAGAGGGACCAACTCTGGAAACACCATATATTTT. It specifies CASRGTNSGNTIYF. Full variable domain (missing parts from reference TRBV2 and TRBJ1-3): EPEVTQTPSHQVTQMGQEVILRCVPISNHLYFYWYRQILGQKVEFLVSFYNNEISEKSEIFDDQFSVERPDGSNFTLKIRSTKLEDSAMYFCASRGTNSGNTIYFGEGSWLTVV.

This clone appeared once. This chain connects TRBV9 to TRBJ2-5, with a tentative D call TRBD1 (5 bases). CDR3 length equals 12 residues. Trimming took 4 bases from V and 4 from J, leaving 8 bases between them. Germline CDR1 is SGDLS and CDR2 is YYNGEE. CDR3 sequence: CASSPQGETQYF. As DNA, the CDR3 is TGTGCCAGCAGCCCCCAGGGAGAGACCCAGTACTTC.

This rearrangement joins TRBV2 to TRBJ1-1, with D hard to call. Per the germline V gene, CDR1 is SNHLY and CDR2 is FYNNEI. Trimming shortened V by 6 bases and J by 5 bases, and 13 bases separated the two germline ends. The CDR3 contains 13 residues. The CDR3 sequence is CASRILGRTEAFF. Here the CDR3 DNA reads TGTGCCAGCAGGATCTTGGGTAGGACTGAAGCTTTCTTT.

The V call is TRBV27, the J call TRBJ2-2, with TRBD2 matching over 7 bases. V was pared by 3 bases and J by 1 base, with 2 bases of the junction left unmatched. The CDR3 is made up of 15 amino acids. Germline V lookup: CDR1 MNHEY, CDR2 SMNVEV (reference sequence). CDR3 residues: CASSFLAVNTGELFF. CDR3 bases: TGTGCCAGCAGTTTCCTAGCGGTGAACACCGGGGAGCTGTTTTTT.

J is TRBJ2-7 and V is TRBV2; TRBD2 is a possible D gene (6 bases). V shed 8 bases and J shed 0 bases, with 14 bases lying between them. Germline V gene data show CDR1 as SNHLY and CDR2 as FYNNEI. This CDR3 is 14 amino acids long. CDR3 region: CASDQTGVSYEQYF. CDR3 DNA: TGTGCCAGCGACCAAACGGGGGTCTCCTACGAGCAGTACTTC.

The chain recombines TRBV19 with TRBJ2-2; D is unresolved. The CDR3 covers 16 residues. V lost 2 bases, J lost 1 base, and 11 bases lay in between. Germline V gene sequence: CDR1 LNHDA, CDR2 SQIVND (reference sequence). The CDR3 loop reads CASSIRRWLNTGELFF. Written as DNA, the CDR3 is TGTGCCAGTAGTATAAGAAGATGGCTGAACACCGGGGAGCTGTTTTTT. The variable domain in full, with the rest retrieved from reference TRBV19 and TRBJ2-2, is DGGITQSPKYLFRKEGQNVTLSCEQNLNHDAMYWYRQDPGQGLRLIYYSQIVNDFQKGDIAEGYSVSREKKESFPLTVTSAQKNPTAFYLCASSIRRWLNTGELFFGEGSRLTVL.

The V call is TRBV15, the J call TRBJ2-1, with unresolved D. Between the trimmed V and J ends, which lost 4 bases and 4 bases, there was a span of 11 bases. From germline, CDR1 is LNHNV and CDR2 YYDKDF (reference sequence). CDR3 length: 14 residues. CDR3 in amino acids: CATSILGEYNEQFF. The CDR3 coding sequence is TGTGCCACCAGCATACTCGGCGAATACAATGAGCAGTTCTTC.

The sample holds a few counts of this clone. The chain combines TRBV28 with TRBJ1-6; 7 bases fit TRBD1. Per germline, CDR1 MDHEN and CDR2 SYDVKM. The junction had 12 bases not matched to a gene; V was cut back by 4 bases and J by 0 bases. The CDR3 covers 19 residues. CDR3 nucleotides: TGTGCCAGCAGTTCCCAGACAGGGTCGGAGAGCTCCTATAATTCACCCCTCCACTTT. This gives the protein CASSSQTGSESSYNSPLHF. The full variable domain, with the rest looked up from reference TRBV28 and TRBJ1-6, is DVKVTQSSRYLVKRTGEKVFLECVQDMDHENMFWYRQDPGLGLRLIYFSYDVKMKEKGDIPEGYSVSREKKERFSLILESASTNQTSMYLCASSSQTGSESSYNSPLHFGNGTRLTVT.

The chain links TRBV12-5 to TRBJ1-6; D is uncertain. V lost 0 bases and J 14 bases, leaving 20 bases between the germline ends. The CDR3 is made up of 16 amino acids. The germline V gene encodes CDR1 LGHNT and CDR2 FRNRAP. The CDR3 DNA follows: TGTGCTAGTGGTTTGGTCTCAACTGCGGCGTATATGGCCCTCCACTTT. Encoded protein: CASGLVSTAAYMALHF.

This chain connects TRBV6-5 to TRBJ1-4, with 7 bases matching TRBD1. V was pared by 10 bases and J by 0 bases, with 5 bases of the junction left unmatched. CDR1 and CDR2 from the germline V gene are MNHEY and SVGAGI. The length of the CDR3 is 14 residues. CDR3 in DNA: TGTGCCACGGGACAGCCTGCAACTAATGAAAAACTGTTTTTT. Translating it yields CATGQPATNEKLFF.

This clone came up a few times. The rearrangement joins TRBV11-3 to TRBJ1-6; D uncertain. Germline assignment: CDR1 SGHNT and CDR2 YENEEA. The CDR3 extends over 13 amino acids. V gave up 2 bases and J gave up 9 bases, with 8 bases separating them. The CDR3 here is CASSLNQASPLHF. CDR3 bases: TGTGCCAGCAGCTTAAATCAAGCTTCACCCCTCCACTTT.

This clone turned up a few times. The genes are TRBV2 and TRBJ2-4; tentative D call: TRBD1 (5 bases). The CDR3 contains 15 residues. The V gene lost 6 bases and the J gene lost 0 bases, with 12 bases spanning the gap. CDR1 is SNHLY and CDR2 is FYNNEI in the germline V gene. The CDR3 coding sequence is TGTGCCAGCAGCCTACAGGAACTAGCCAAAAACATTCAGTACTTC. Its translation: CASSLQELAKNIQYF.

The rearrangement uses TRBV2 and TRBJ1-3; no firm D call. The V end was cut by 3 bases, the J end by 2 bases, with 14 bases between. The CDR3 contains 16 residues. The V gene's germline CDR1 is SNHLY and CDR2 FYNNEI. The CDR3 region has the DNA TGTGCCAGCAGTGACGGCCGTCCTCCCCCTGGAAACACCATATATTTT. Translating it yields CASSDGRPPPGNTIYF.

V gene TRBV5-6 combines with J gene TRBJ2-7, with 8 bases matching TRBD1. J gave up 6 bases and V 4 bases, and 12 bases lay outside the gene matches. Germline loops: CDR1 SGHDT, CDR2 YYEEEE. The CDR3 extends over 15 amino acids. The CDR3 spells CASSRRTGRSSEQYF. The CDR3 DNA reads as TGTGCCAGCAGCCGCCGGACAGGGAGATCTTCCGAGCAGTACTTC.

The chain links TRBV7-3 to TRBJ2-1, with D tentatively TRBD2 (5 bases). Germline CDR1 is SGHTA and CDR2 is FQGTGA. CDR3 length equals 15 residues. The ends were cut back, 2 bases at V and 1 base at J, with 9 bases in the middle. CDR3 region: CASSLRSGSYNEQFF. The CDR3 DNA reads as TGTGCCAGCAGCTTACGATCGGGATCCTACAATGAGCAGTTCTTC.

V gene TRBV11-3 combines with J gene TRBJ2-7; D may correspond to TRBD1 or TRBD2 (5 bases each). There are 15 residues in the CDR3. Germline loops: CDR1 SGHNT, CDR2 YENEEA. Between the trimmed V and J ends, which lost 2 bases and 2 bases, there was a span of 13 bases. The CDR3 bases are TGTGCCAGCAGCTTACGGGGACCAGGAGCCTACGAGCAGTACTTC. Translation: CASSLRGPGAYEQYF.

In this sample, this clone turned up once. The genes are TRBV5-1 and TRBJ2-1; weak D call: TRBD1 (6 bases). Germline V gene sequence: CDR1 SGHRS, CDR2 YFSETQ. The CDR3 runs to 15 residues. With 0 bases removed from V and 2 bases from J, the gap between germline ends came to 9 bases. The CDR3 spells CASSLVRDTYNEQFF. Here the CDR3 DNA reads TGCGCCAGCAGCTTGGTCCGGGACACCTACAATGAGCAGTTCTTC.

This clone was detected only a few times. The gene calls are TRBV5-1 and TRBJ1-3; possibly TRBD1 for D (6 bases). In germline, CDR1 is SGHRS, CDR2 YFSETQ. The CDR3 contains 17 residues. Trimming took off 0 bases at V and 2 bases at J, with 15 bases between the two ends. As DNA, the CDR3 is TGCGCCAGCAGCTTGGAAGGAGGGGGGATGGCTGGAAACACCATATATTTT. This encodes CASSLEGGGMAGNTIYF.

This clone was counted between two and nine times. The rearrangement links TRBV9 to TRBJ1-6; D might be TRBD1 (6 bases). V shed 3 bases and J shed 8 bases, with 15 bases lying between them. The CDR3 totals 15 residues. Germline CDR1 is SGDLS and CDR2 is YYNGEE. CDR3 amino acids: CASSAQGKGYSPLHF. In DNA form, the CDR3 reads TGTGCCAGCAGCGCTCAGGGGAAGGGCTATTCACCCCTCCACTTT.

This clone was seen once. The chain recombines TRBV7-2 with TRBJ2-1, with 12 bases lining up with TRBD2. Germline V gives CDR1 SGHTA, CDR2 FQGNSA. CDR3 length: 15 residues. The V segment lost 5 bases and the J segment 3 bases; nucleotides outside the gene matches: 2. DNA of the CDR3: TGTGCCAGCAGCACTAGCGGGGGGAGCTACAATGAGCAGTTCTTC. Its protein product is CASSTSGGSYNEQFF.

This clone was recorded a few times. The V gene is TRBV6-5, the J gene TRBJ1-1; 8 bases fit TRBD1. The ends lost 6 bases at V and 6 bases at J; junction bases unmatched: 9. The CDR3 has 14 amino acids. CDR1 is MNHEY, CDR2 SVGAGI, per germline. The CDR3 sequence: CASRQTGDLAEAFF. The CDR3 nucleotides are TGTGCCAGCAGACAGACAGGGGATTTGGCTGAAGCTTTCTTT.

The chain carries TRBV27 and TRBJ1-4; D may be TRBD1 (5 bases). The CDR3 consists of 15 residues. Trimming shortened V by 7 bases and J by 0 bases, and 12 bases separated the two germline ends. Germline assignment: CDR1 MNHEY and CDR2 SMNVEV (reference sequence). The CDR3 bases are TGTGCCAGCAAGGACGGGGGGTCAACTAATGAAAAACTGTTTTTT. Amino acid sequence: CASKDGGSTNEKLFF.

This clone was observed a single time. The rearrangement uses TRBV30 and TRBJ1-6; D ambiguous. The V gene lost 2 bases and the J gene lost 9 bases, with 11 bases spanning the gap. The CDR3 contains 13 residues. Germline V gives CDR1 GTSNPN, CDR2 SVGIG (reference sequence). The CDR3 DNA reads TGTGCCTGGAGTCCGCCGGTGGTTTCACCCCTCCACTTT. This translates into CAWSPPVVSPLHF. The full variable domain, with the rest looked up from reference TRBV30 and TRBJ1-6, is SQTIHQWPATLVQPVGSPLSLECTVEGTSNPNLYWYRQAAGRGLQLLFYSVGIGQISSEVPQNLSASRPQDRQFILSSKKLLLSDSGFYLCAWSPPVVSPLHFGNGTRLTVT.

V is TRBV19 and J is TRBJ1-1; 9 bases are a match to TRBD1. The CDR3 runs to 21 residues. Germline V gives CDR1 LNHDA, CDR2 SQIVND (reference sequence). V lost 1 base, J lost 3 bases, and 21 bases stayed unmatched. The CDR3 coding sequence is TGTGCCAGTAGTATAGGATTCCGGGGGACAGGGCGGCGTGATTGGGACACTGAAGCTTTCTTT. Protein: CASSIGFRGTGRRDWDTEAFF.

The DNA of the CDR3 is TGTGCCAGCAGCCCCGGGGACAGGGGGTTTTCCTACGAGCAGTACTTC. It yields the protein CASSPGDRGFSYEQYF. The genes are TRBV14 and TRBJ2-7, with 11 positions matching TRBD1. Per germline, CDR1 SGHDN and CDR2 FVKESK. The V segment lost 4 bases and the J segment 1 base; nucleotides outside the gene matches: 6. The CDR3 totals 16 residues. The full variable domain, in which reference TRBV14 and TRBJ2-7 provide the parts outside the CDR3, is EAGVTQFPSHSVIEKGQTVTLRCDPISGHDNLYWYRRVMGKEIKFLLHFVKESKQDESGMPNNRFLAERTGGTYSTLKVQPAELEDSGVYFCASSPGDRGFSYEQYFGPGTRLTVT.